This paragraph reports one T cell receptor beta chain. As yet, its antigen is unknown. The PCR contained 60 Vbeta and 13 Jbeta primers. Data came from immunoSEQ multiplex PCR; TCRdb stores just in-frame clones and leaves some out. The sample yields fewer than 100,000 clones, of which the top ten take up 0.58%. The record originates from a study of cytomegalovirus exposure and HLA in healthy donors. Looking at the study overall: In an earlier analysis, around 100 million unique TCR beta sequences were found from some 200 million T cells. The study, taken as a whole, reports: As was reported, the HLA-A and HLA-B alleles of most subjects were accurately predicted from TCR beta sequences. TCR beta chains numbering 150 to 200 were designated cytomegalovirus-associated.

The V end was cut by 3 bases, the J end by 5 bases, with 5 bases between. The CDR3 sequence is 12 residues long. Germline CDR1 is SGHVS and CDR2 is FNYEAQ. The genes are TRBV7-6 and TRBJ2-1, with no clear D. Sequencing was done on a sample of PBMCs. This sequence originates from a man in his fifties or sixties in good health and CMV-seronegative. The CDR3 here is CASSLSNNEQFF. In DNA, the CDR3 is TGTGCCAGCAGCTTGTCAAACAATGAGCAGTTCTTC.